This TCR beta chain is drawn from a study of blood T cell repertoires in COVID-19. Study details: Both acute and convalescent COVID-19 samples were obtained from the United States, Italy and Spain.

The CDR3 consists of 12 residues. The V gene's germline CDR1 is MNHEY and CDR2 SVGAGI. Trimming stripped 8 bases from V and 4 bases from J, with 11 bases between. This clone was observed a handful of times. Assay used: immunoSEQ multiplex PCR; TCRdb lists only in-frame clones, some missing. The repertoire holds 58,000 or so clones, under 85% seen once, with approximately 28% in the top ten. V and J are TRBV6-5 and TRBJ1-2, with a possible D match to TRBD1 (6 bases). This receptor was identified in a woman of 80 years or more with acute or convalescent COVID-19. The sample taken for sequencing was peripheral blood. This CDR3 is CASAGDSYGYTF. The CDR3 region has the DNA TGTGCCAGCGCAGGGGATAGCTATGGCTACACCTTC.